The rows below give T cell receptor beta chains drawn from one sample of a study of neurological immune-mediated disorders. MiXCR was run by TCRdb on the 5' RACE reads, yielding one entry per CDR3 protein. The top ten clones hold just over 2.5% of a sample with around 68,000 distinct CDR3 sequences, 3.5% to 4.5% of them seen once. The sequenced sample consisted of PBMCs. The origin of the receptors is a man in his forties or fifties with multiple sclerosis. Each CDR3 is given with its conserved first and last residue. D genes are given only for firm matches. Where a row states a size, it is once, few, many or the class of an expanded clone; other rows omit it.

v_gene	j_gene	d_gene	abundance	CDR3aa	CDR3nt
TRBV12-3/TRBV12-4	TRBJ1-1	.	many	CASSFAAEAFF	TGTGCCAGCAGTTTTGCGGCTGAAGCTTTCTTT
TRBV12-3/TRBV12-4	TRBJ2-1	.	many	CASSLIQWDEQFF	TGTGCCAGCAGTTTAATTCAGTGGGATGAGCAGTTCTTC
TRBV6-5	TRBJ2-1	.	many	CASRGRSYNEQFF	TGTGCCAGCAGAGGACGGTCCTACAATGAGCAGTTCTTC
TRBV20-1	TRBJ2-5	.	many	CSARDTQEETQYF	TGCAGTGCTAGAGATACCCAAGAAGAGACCCAGTACTTC
TRBV7-9	TRBJ2-3	.	many	CATLTITDTQYF	TGTGCCACCTTGACAATTACAGATACGCAGTATTTT
TRBV7-9	TRBJ2-1	TRBD2	many	CASSFAGGRSYNEQFF	TGTGCCAGCAGCTTTGCGGGGGGGCGGTCCTACAATGAGCAGTTCTTC
TRBV7-2	TRBJ2-1	.	many	CASSSISGGGYLEQFF	TGTGCCAGCAGCTCAATTTCGGGGGGCGGCTATCTTGAGCAGTTCTTC
TRBV7-9	TRBJ2-5	.	many	CASDRAGETQYF	TGTGCCAGCGACCGGGCGGGGGAGACCCAGTACTTC
TRBV6-5	TRBJ1-1	.	many	CASSYSYPKNTEAFF	TGTGCCAGCAGTTACTCCTACCCCAAGAACACTGAAGCTTTCTTT
TRBV5-1	TRBJ1-1	.	many	CASSWTWGTEAFF	TGCGCCAGCAGCTGGACGTGGGGGACTGAAGCTTTCTTT
TRBV2	TRBJ2-3	.	many	CASSNFRTKTSTDTQYF	TGTGCCAGCAGTAACTTCAGGACAAAAACTAGCACAGATACGCAGTATTTT
TRBV7-3	TRBJ2-1	TRBD2	many	CASSSTSGGPHEQFF	TGTGCCAGCAGCTCCACTAGCGGGGGGCCTCATGAGCAGTTCTTC
TRBV5-1	TRBJ1-1	.	many	CASSFLGRGGGTPTEAFF	TGCGCCAGCAGCTTTTTGGGGCGGGGAGGAGGGACGCCCACTGAAGCTTTCTTT
TRBV5-5	TRBJ1-4	TRBD1	many	CASSLGGQNRGLFF	TGTGCCAGCAGCTTGGGGGGACAGAATCGAGGACTGTTTTTT
TRBV27	TRBJ1-4	.	.	CASSSRGSFEKLFF	TGTGCCAGCAGTAGCCGGGGGTCCTTTGAAAAACTGTTTTTT
TRBV20-1	TRBJ2-3	TRBD2	.	CSAWGGITDTQYF	TGCAGTGCCTGGGGGGGGATCACAGATACGCAGTATTTT
TRBV12-3/TRBV12-4	TRBJ2-5	TRBD1	many	CASSLQGVQETQYF	TGTGCCAGCAGTTTACAGGGGGTCCAAGAGACCCAGTACTTC
TRBV12-3/TRBV12-4	TRBJ2-1	.	many	CASSSSGQINEQFF	TGTGCCAGCTCTTCGTCGGGCCAAATCAATGAGCAGTTCTTC
TRBV4-3	TRBJ2-2	TRBD2	many	CASSPRPGLAGLNTGELFF	TGCGCCAGCAGCCCCCGACCGGGGCTAGCGGGATTGAACACCGGGGAGCTGTTTTTT
TRBV29-1	TRBJ1-1	.	many	CSVEVGGAPEAFF	TGCAGCGTTGAAGTGGGGGGCGCTCCTGAAGCTTTCTTT
TRBV15	TRBJ2-2	.	many	CATSRPNTGELFF	TGTGCCACCAGCAGACCTAACACCGGGGAGCTGTTTTTT
TRBV27	TRBJ1-6	.	.	CASSLDSLGNSPLHF	TGTGCCAGCAGTTTAGACAGTCTTGGAAATTCACCCCTCCACTTT
TRBV5-1	TRBJ1-6	TRBD1	many	CASRDRGNSPLHF	TGCGCCAGCAGAGACAGGGGTAATTCACCCCTCCACTTT
TRBV5-4	TRBJ1-1	.	many	CASSPDAGMNTEAFF	TGTGCCAGCAGCCCGGACGCAGGGATGAACACTGAAGCTTTCTTT
TRBV20-1	TRBJ1-2	.	many	CSASRSRDYGYTF	TGCAGTGCTAGTCGTTCCAGGGACTATGGCTACACCTTC
TRBV5-1	TRBJ1-1	TRBD1	few	CASSFGDSTEAFF	TGCGCCAGCAGCTTTGGGGACAGCACTGAAGCTTTCTTT
TRBV3-1	TRBJ1-5	.	.	CASSPTRDQPQHF	TGTGCCAGCAGCCCGACGCGGGATCAGCCCCAGCATTTT
TRBV7-2	TRBJ1-2	.	many	CASSLDRGGFYGYTF	TGTGCCAGCAGCTTAGATCGGGGCGGATTCTATGGCTACACCTTC
TRBV9	TRBJ1-2	TRBD1	many	CASSDSWGQTNYGYTF	TGTGCCAGCAGCGATAGCTGGGGACAGACCAACTATGGCTACACCTTC
TRBV5-1	TRBJ2-1	.	.	CASSLTGHEQFF	TGCGCCAGCAGCTTGACAGGGCATGAGCAGTTCTTC
TRBV5-1	TRBJ2-7	TRBD2	.	CASSQGLAGSYEQYF	TGCGCCAGCAGCCAAGGACTAGCGGGGTCCTACGAGCAGTACTTC
TRBV5-1	TRBJ2-3	TRBD2	many	CASSEAGESTNTQYF	TGCGCCAGCAGCGAAGCGGGGGAATCCACGAATACGCAGTATTTT
TRBV18	TRBJ2-7	TRBD1	many	CASSPGTGDEQYF	TGTGCCAGCTCACCAGGGACAGGGGACGAGCAGTACTTC
TRBV20-1	TRBJ2-1	TRBD2	many	CSAREGLGVFDEQFF	TGCAGTGCTAGAGAAGGACTAGGAGTGTTCGATGAGCAGTTCTTC
TRBV5-1	TRBJ2-3	TRBD2	many	CASSLLTSGGAQGADTQYF	TGCGCCAGCAGCTTACTAACTAGCGGGGGGGCCCAAGGTGCAGATACGCAGTATTTT
TRBV20-1	TRBJ1-1	.	.	CSAPTSDTEAFF	TGCAGTGCTCCGACTTCTGACACTGAAGCTTTCTTT
TRBV7-9	TRBJ2-1	TRBD1	many	CASSPIRRQGNVGEQFF	TGTGCCAGCAGCCCGATTAGACGACAGGGTAATGTGGGTGAGCAGTTCTTC
TRBV7-2	TRBJ2-2	.	many	CASSSIQAGELFF	TGTGCCAGCAGCTCCATCCAGGCCGGGGAGCTGTTTTTT
TRBV18	TRBJ1-5	.	few	CASSPKDSVSNQPQHF	TGTGCCAGCTCACCAAAGGACAGTGTCAGCAATCAGCCCCAGCATTTT
TRBV20-1	TRBJ1-5	.	.	CSARGVGSQPQHF	TGCAGTGCTAGAGGAGTGGGAAGTCAGCCCCAGCATTTT
TRBV5-1	TRBJ2-5	.	many	CASSSGTREQETQYF	TGCGCCAGCAGCTCTGGGACACGAGAACAAGAGACCCAGTACTTC
TRBV10-3	TRBJ1-1	TRBD1	many	CAIGQENTEAFF	TGTGCCATCGGACAGGAGAACACTGAAGCTTTCTTT
TRBV12-3/TRBV12-4	TRBJ1-1	.	many	CASSLGTNTEAFF	TGTGCCAGCAGTTTAGGGACGAACACTGAAGCTTTCTTT
TRBV5-1	TRBJ1-2	.	many	CASSLAIGQIYGYTF	TGCGCCAGCAGCTTGGCGATAGGACAGATCTATGGCTACACCTTC
TRBV20-1	TRBJ2-3	TRBD2	many	CSACASGAPTDTQYF	TGCAGTGCCTGCGCCAGCGGGGCCCCCACAGATACGCAGTATTTT
TRBV6-6	TRBJ1-5	.	many	CASSYNSNQPQHF	TGTGCCAGCAGTTACAACAGCAATCAGCCCCAGCATTTT
TRBV20-1	TRBJ2-1	.	.	CSARKGSGVGVGEQFF	TGCAGTGCTAGAAAAGGTAGCGGTGTGGGCGTGGGGGAGCAGTTCTTC
TRBV5-1	TRBJ2-5	.	many	CASSLERPQETQYF	TGCGCCAGTTCCCTAGAGCGCCCACAAGAGACCCAGTACTTC
TRBV4-1	TRBJ1-3	.	many	CASSQERSTRNTIYF	TGCGCCAGCAGCCAAGAGCGGAGTACGAGAAACACCATATATTTT
TRBV5-1	TRBJ2-3	TRBD1	.	CASSLVGDSADTQYF	TGCGCCAGCAGCTTGGTAGGGGACAGTGCGGATACGCAGTATTTT
TRBV10-3	TRBJ2-3	.	few	CAISGAQTLSTDTQYF	TGTGCCATCAGTGGGGCTCAGACGCTGAGCACAGATACGCAGTATTTT
TRBV6-5	TRBJ1-1	.	many	CASDEGSGTEAFF	TGTGCCAGCGATGAGGGGTCGGGCACTGAAGCTTTCTTT
TRBV5-1	TRBJ2-6	.	many	CASSGGGTGANVLTF	TGCGCCAGCAGCGGTGGGGGGACTGGGGCCAACGTCCTGACTTTC